The source of this T cell receptor (beta chain) is a study of molecular identifiers for immune sequencing clone quantification. Looking at the study overall: Five portions were made in replicates from RNA of around 20,000 or 100,000 naive CD8 cells, and four underwent sequencing.

With 6 bases removed from V and 6 bases from J, the gap between germline ends came to 15 bases. CDR3 size: 13 residues. Per the germline V gene, CDR1 is MNHNY and CDR2 is SVGAGI (reference sequence). Previously reported methods and listed TCR primers produced the bulk TCR libraries. TCRdb redid the calling of the PCR reads with MiXCR, one entry per CDR3 protein. The sample yields just over 40,000 distinct CDR3 sequences, approximately 24% seen once. Isolation of naive CD8 T cells was achieved by sorting on a CD8+CD4-CCR7+CD45RA+ phenotype. This clonotype was seen many times. Sequenced input: naive CD8+ T cells from blood, with Jurkat cell RNA spiked in. Subset: FACS-sorted CD8+CD4-CCR7+CD45RA+ naive T cells. This chain links TRBV6-6 with TRBJ2-7, with TRBD2 as a possible D gene (5 bases). The TCR comes from a human donor in good health. Some libraries in this study had Jurkat cell RNA spiked in. CDR3 DNA sequence: TGTGCCAGCAGCCACACCCCGAGGGCCGAGCAGTACTTC. This codes for CASSHTPRAEQYF.